This is a list of T cell receptor beta chains from one sample in a study of blood T cell repertoires in COVID-19. Profiling relied on immunoSEQ multiplex PCR, and the TCRdb table lists in-frame clones only, not all of them. Of about 260,000 clones detected, about 90% appear once; the ten largest clones hold around 0.8%. Sequencing was carried out using PBMCs or T cells enriched from blood (not recorded which). Receptors originate from a man between 45 and 60 years old who had been exposed to COVID-19. Each CDR3 is given with its conserved first and last residue. The D gene is left open where the match is weak. Clone sizes are given selectively: once, few, many, or a class where the clone is expanded.

CDR3aa | CDR3nt | abundance | j_gene | v_gene | d_gene
CASPGTANYGYTF | TGTGCCAGCCCAGGGACTGCGAACTATGGCTACACCTTC | . | TRBJ1-2 | TRBV5-8 | .
CSASRDPGYGYTF | TGCAGTGCTAGTAGAGACCCAGGATATGGCTACACCTTC | . | TRBJ1-2 | TRBV20-1 | .
CASSSPGQTYEQYF | TGTGCCAGTAGTTCGCCGGGACAGACCTACGAGCAGTACTTC | . | TRBJ2-7 | TRBV19 | TRBD1
CASSAGRYNSPLHF | TGTGCCAGCAGTGCCGGCAGGTATAATTCACCCCTCCACTTT | few | TRBJ1-6 | TRBV2 | .
CASRGGQFNQPQHF | TGTGCCAGCAGGGGGGGACAGTTCAATCAGCCCCAGCATTTT | . | TRBJ1-5 | TRBV28 | TRBD1
CASSRTGASSTDTQYF | TGCGCCAGCAGCAGGACAGGGGCCTCCAGCACAGATACGCAGTATTTT | . | TRBJ2-3 | TRBV10-1 | TRBD1
CASSYRGTNEKLFF | TGTGCCAGCAGCTACAGGGGCACTAATGAAAAACTGTTTTTT | . | TRBJ1-4 | TRBV3-1/TRBV3-2 | TRBD1
CASSRVVQPQHF | TGTGCCAGCAGTCGGGTTGTTCAGCCCCAGCATTTT | . | TRBJ1-5 | TRBV28 | .
CASSGRDRGQETQYF | TGTGCCAGTAGTGGACGGGACAGGGGACAAGAGACCCAGTACTTC | . | TRBJ2-5 | TRBV19 | TRBD1
CASSPASGSNTGELFF | TGTGCCAGCTCACCAGCTAGCGGGAGTAACACCGGGGAGCTGTTTTTT | once | TRBJ2-2 | TRBV18 | TRBD2
CASSVGGGFVYTQYF | TGTGCCAGCAGCGTAGGTGGGGGCTTCGTATATACGCAGTATTTT | . | TRBJ2-3 | TRBV9 | .
CASSHLSAYSGGSPRETQYF | TGTGCCAGCAGCCATCTTTCGGCCTATAGCGGGGGGTCTCCGAGGGAGACCCAGTACTTC | . | TRBJ2-5 | TRBV3-1/TRBV3-2 | TRBD2
CASSFSGNQPQHF | TGTGCCAGCAGTTTCTCGGGCAATCAGCCCCAGCATTTT | . | TRBJ1-5 | TRBV12-3/TRBV12-4 | .
CASSYGQGWEKLFF | TGTGCCAGCAGTTACGGACAGGGGTGGGAAAAACTGTTTTTT | . | TRBJ1-4 | TRBV2 | TRBD1
CASSLMTGAFDTEAFF | TGCGCCAGCAGCCTAATGACAGGGGCCTTTGACACTGAAGCTTTCTTT | . | TRBJ1-1 | TRBV5-1 | TRBD1
CASSWSENTGELFF | TGTGCCAGTAGTTGGAGCGAGAACACCGGGGAGCTGTTTTTT | . | TRBJ2-2 | TRBV19 | .
CAISERQAGGYNEQFF | TGTGCCATCAGCGAGAGGCAAGCGGGAGGATACAATGAGCAGTTCTTC | . | TRBJ2-1 | TRBV10-3 | TRBD2
CASSPPGAVQTQYF | TGTGCCAGCTCACCTCCAGGGGCAGTGCAGACCCAGTACTTC | . | TRBJ2-5 | TRBV18 | .
CASVRPGSTEAFF | TGTGCCAGCGTTAGACCGGGGAGCACTGAAGCTTTCTTT | . | TRBJ1-1 | TRBV6-5 | .
CASSTWTGTYGYTF | TGTGCCAGCAGTACCTGGACAGGGACCTATGGCTACACCTTC | . | TRBJ1-2 | TRBV28 | TRBD1
CASSDQGYNQPQHF | TGTGCCAGCAGTGACCAGGGGTACAATCAGCCCCAGCATTTT | . | TRBJ1-5 | TRBV2 | .
CASSAAGLLFGNQPQHF | TGTGCCAGCAGCGCCGCGGGACTTTTATTTGGCAATCAGCCCCAGCATTTT | . | TRBJ1-5 | TRBV28 | .
CASSLLPGQGQETQYF | TGTGCCAGCAGTTTATTACCGGGACAGGGACAAGAGACCCAGTACTTC | . | TRBJ2-5 | TRBV28 | TRBD1
CASSSGGEQFF | TGCGCCAGCAGCTCCGGGGGGGAGCAGTTCTTC | . | TRBJ2-1 | TRBV5-1 | TRBD2
CASSLDRGWGTDTQYF | TGCGCCAGCAGCTTGGACAGGGGATGGGGGACAGATACGCAGTATTTT | . | TRBJ2-3 | TRBV5-1 | TRBD1
CASSFGDTQYF | TGTGCCAGCAGTTTCGGGGATACGCAGTATTTT | . | TRBJ2-3 | TRBV12-3/TRBV12-4 | .
CASSAQLYGGRETQYF | TGTGCCAGCAGCGCCCAGCTCTACGGGGGGAGGGAGACCCAGTACTTC | . | TRBJ2-5 | TRBV9 | TRBD2
CASSSLPGLGDRNTGELFF | TGTGCCAGCAGCTCCCTTCCGGGACTAGGGGATAGAAACACCGGGGAGCTGTTTTTT | few | TRBJ2-2 | TRBV7-9 | TRBD2
CASSDGRGRDTEAFF | TGCGCCAGCAGTGACGGCAGGGGGCGTGACACTGAAGCTTTCTTT | . | TRBJ1-1 | TRBV5-1 | TRBD1
CASTRGVGGYTF | TGTGCCAGCACAAGGGGCGTGGGGGGCTACACCTTC | once | TRBJ1-2 | TRBV6-5 | .
CASSPGWERRRGHNEQFF | TGCGCCAGCAGCCCGGGATGGGAGAGGCGGAGGGGGCACAATGAGCAGTTCTTC | few | TRBJ2-1 | TRBV5-1 | .
CASSFTSSTDTQYF | TGCGCCAGCAGCTTTACATCTAGCACAGATACGCAGTATTTT | . | TRBJ2-3 | TRBV5-1 | .
CASSHRGGWVNEQFF | TGTGCCAGCAGCCATCGGGGAGGGTGGGTAAATGAGCAGTTCTTC | . | TRBJ2-1 | TRBV11-3 | TRBD2
CASSQVAGLGYTF | TGTGCCAGCAGCCAAGTTGCGGGGTTGGGCTACACCTTC | . | TRBJ1-2 | TRBV3-1/TRBV3-2 | .
CSVAGTSGTISYNEQFF | TGCAGCGTTGCCGGGACTAGCGGGACCATCTCCTACAATGAGCAGTTCTTC | . | TRBJ2-1 | TRBV29-1 | TRBD2
CASSQEFRVYEQYF | TGCGCCAGCAGCCAAGAATTCAGGGTCTACGAGCAGTACTTC | . | TRBJ2-7 | TRBV4-1 | .
CATSRDPGANYGYTF | TGTGCCACCAGCAGAGATCCAGGGGCGAACTATGGCTACACCTTC | . | TRBJ1-2 | TRBV15 | .
CASSQDWYRGTGELFF | TGCGCCAGCAGCCAAGATTGGTACAGGGGGACCGGGGAGCTGTTTTTT | . | TRBJ2-2 | TRBV4-1 | TRBD1
CASTQDIMNTEAFF | TGCGCCAGCACCCAGGACATAATGAACACTGAAGCTTTCTTT | . | TRBJ1-1 | TRBV4-1 | .
CASSFLRGRAWNEQFF | TGTGCCAGCAGTTTTCTCCGCGGGAGGGCTTGGAATGAGCAGTTCTTC | . | TRBJ2-1 | TRBV28 | TRBD2
CASSPEGGTEAFF | TGTGCCAGCAGTCCGGAAGGGGGCACTGAAGCTTTCTTT | . | TRBJ1-1 | TRBV7-9 | .
CASSWDRGRYGYTF | TGTGCCAGCAGCTGGGACAGGGGGCGTTATGGCTACACCTTC | . | TRBJ1-2 | TRBV5-6 | TRBD1
CASSGSSGGRREQFF | TGCGCCAGCAGTGGGTCTAGCGGGGGGCGTCGTGAGCAGTTCTTC | . | TRBJ2-1 | TRBV10-2 | TRBD2
CASSFDPQGGGYTF | TGTGCCAGCAGTTTTGACCCGCAGGGGGGTGGCTACACCTTC | . | TRBJ1-2 | TRBV27 | TRBD1
CASSQLQIPNTEAFF | TGTGCCAGCTCGCAGTTACAGATACCGAACACTGAAGCTTTCTTT | . | TRBJ1-1 | TRBV18 | .
CASSFSRLGGTDTQYF | TGCGCCAGCAGCTTCTCAAGGCTAGGGGGCACAGATACGCAGTATTTT | . | TRBJ2-3 | TRBV5-1 | .
CASGRGQGNSPLHF | TGTGCCAGCGGGAGGGGACAGGGAAATTCACCCCTCCACTTT | . | TRBJ1-6 | TRBV27 | TRBD1
CASSPSKGDNQPQHF | TGTGCCAGCTCACCCTCAAAGGGGGACAATCAGCCCCAGCATTTT | . | TRBJ1-5 | TRBV18 | .
CASSVAEDRENIQYF | TGTGCCAGCAGCGTAGCGGAGGACCGAGAAAACATTCAGTACTTC | . | TRBJ2-4 | TRBV9 | .
CASSRGQGGDQPQHF | TGCGCCAGCAGCCGAGGACAGGGCGGGGATCAGCCCCAGCATTTT | . | TRBJ1-5 | TRBV4-1 | TRBD1
CASSRIPDSPTEAFF | TGCGCCAGCAGCCGAATCCCCGACAGTCCCACTGAAGCTTTCTTT | . | TRBJ1-1 | TRBV5-1 | .
CASSFYMETQYF | TGTGCCAGCAGTTTCTATATGGAGACCCAGTACTTC | . | TRBJ2-5 | TRBV28 | .
CASSPGTPSEIYNEQFF | TGTGCCAGCAGCCCTGGAACCCCTAGCGAGATATACAATGAGCAGTTCTTC | . | TRBJ2-1 | TRBV21-1 | .
CASSFGERTDTQYF | TGCGCCAGCAGCTTCGGGGAACGCACAGATACGCAGTATTTT | . | TRBJ2-3 | TRBV5-1 | .
CAWTRGAGGSYEQYF | TGTGCCTGGACCAGGGGGGCGGGGGGCTCCTACGAGCAGTACTTC | few | TRBJ2-7 | TRBV30 | .